Shown below are 27 T cell receptor beta chains from a single sample sequenced in a study of cytomegalovirus exposure and HLA in healthy donors (dated by TCRdb to the late 2010s). Receptors were amplified or captured by the immunoSEQ multiplex PCR assay. For the multiplex PCR, a mixture combining 60 forward primers for TCR Vbeta segments and 13 reverse primers for TCR Jbeta segments was used. TCRdb retrieved this table from immuneACCESS and kept in-frame rearrangements only. Not all clones are present; in checked studies, unresolved V genes account for under half, and no reason is known for the remainder. For this sample the table gives about 300,000 clones, of which approximately 90% were detected only once. The leading ten clones occupy about 4% of the sample. The sample comprised PBMCs. All receptors come from a man aged 40-49 years in good health and CMV-seropositive.

The rearrangement joins TRBV15 to TRBJ1-5; no clear D. The CDR3 has 16 residues. V was shortened by 0 bases and J by 0 bases, with 9 bases between the two germline ends. CDR1 and CDR2 from the germline V gene are LNHNV and YYDKDF (reference sequence). The CDR3 spells CATSREAGVSNQPQHF. CDR3 nucleotides: TGTGCCACCAGCAGAGAGGCGGGAGTTAGCAATCAGCCCCAGCATTTT.

This clone has only a few counts. This chain joins TRBV5-6 and TRBJ1-1; D perhaps matches TRBD1 (6 bases). Trimming stripped 4 bases from V and 1 base from J, with 11 bases between. This CDR3 is 14 amino acids long. Per germline, CDR1 SGHDT and CDR2 YYEEEE. The CDR3 loop reads CASSRDMQNTEAFF. DNA for the CDR3: TGTGCCAGCAGCCGGGACATGCAGAACACTGAAGCTTTCTTT. The full variable domain, in which reference TRBV5-6 and TRBJ1-1 provide the parts outside the CDR3, is DAGVTQSPTHLIKTRGQQVTLRCSPKSGHDTVSWYQQALGQGPQFIFQYYEEEERQRGNFPDRFSGHQFPNYSSELNVNALLLGDSALYLCASSRDMQNTEAFFGQGTRLTVV.

The rearrangement joins TRBV11-3 to TRBJ1-3; 8 bases line up with TRBD1. The CDR3 consists of 16 residues. With V trimmed by 4 bases and J by 0 bases, 5 bases remained unmatched. Germline V gene data show CDR1 as SGHNT and CDR2 as YENEEA. In DNA, the CDR3 is TGTGCCAGCAGCTCCACGGACAGGGACTCTGGAAACACCATATATTTT. It yields the protein CASSSTDRDSGNTIYF.

The chain combines TRBV19 with TRBJ2-7, with TRBD1 identical over 7 bases. With 6 bases clipped from V and 1 base from J, the junction kept 6 bases outside the gene matches. Per the germline V gene, CDR1 is LNHDA and CDR2 is SQIVND (reference sequence). There are 14 residues in the CDR3. The CDR3 nucleotides read TGTGCCAGTAGGGCCGGGACAGATTCCTACGAGCAGTACTTC. Amino acids: CASRAGTDSYEQYF.

The gene calls are TRBV5-1 and TRBJ1-4; 11 positions match TRBD1. CDR1 is SGHRS and CDR2 is YFSETQ in the germline V gene. V lost 2 bases, J lost 6 bases, and 3 bases stayed unmatched. The CDR3 extends over 15 amino acids. CDR3 DNA: TGCGCCAGCAGCTTACGGGACAGGGGGGATGAAAAACTGTTTTTT. Residues: CASSLRDRGDEKLFF.

V and J are TRBV10-3 and TRBJ2-7, with 10 bases lining up with TRBD2. This CDR3 contains 14 residues. Trimming at V came to 7 bases and at J to 1 base, leaving 4 bases not matched to a gene. Germline CDR1 and CDR2: ENHRY and SYGVKD. This CDR3 reads CAIKTSGTSYEQYF. CDR3 bases: TGTGCCATCAAAACTAGCGGGACGTCCTACGAGCAGTACTTC.

The gene calls are TRBV11-2 and TRBJ2-1; 11 nucleotides agree with TRBD2. V lost 4 bases to trimming and J lost 2 bases; unmatched junction nucleotides: 10. CDR1 is SGHAT, CDR2 FQNNGV, per germline. The CDR3 has 18 residues. The DNA of the CDR3 is TGTGCCAGCAGCTCCCCTTTGACTAGCGGGAAAACCTACAATGAGCAGTTCTTC. Amino acids: CASSSPLTSGKTYNEQFF.

The chain employs TRBV29-1 and TRBJ1-4; 7 nucleotides agree with TRBD1. The CDR3 totals 13 residues. Germline CDR1 is SQVTM and CDR2 is ANQGSEA. V shed 8 bases, J shed 5 bases, and the junction held 8 bases outside the gene matches. CDR3 in amino acids: CSIYGTANEKLFF. In DNA, the CDR3 is TGCAGCATTTACGGGACAGCGAATGAAAAACTGTTTTTT.

V and J are TRBV7-8 and TRBJ1-4, with 8 bases fitting TRBD1. Germline V gives CDR1 SGHVS, CDR2 FQNEAQ. The CDR3 totals 16 residues. J was trimmed by 7 bases and V by 1 base; bases with no gene match: 8. The CDR3 bases are TGTGCCAGCAGCTTAGGCGGACAGGGACAGGCTGAAAAACTGTTTTTT. This codes for CASSLGGQGQAEKLFF.

This clone was seen once. The CDR3 loop reads CASSSTSGRAHEQYF. The CDR3 coding sequence is TGTGCCAGCAGCTCCACTAGCGGGAGGGCCCACGAGCAGTACTTC. The chain recombines TRBV11-2 with TRBJ2-7; the match to TRBD2 covers 13 bases. In germline, CDR1 is SGHAT, CDR2 FQNNGV. With 4 bases clipped from V and 5 bases from J, the junction kept 5 bases outside the gene matches. This CDR3 comprises 15 residues. Drawing the rest from reference TRBV11-2 and TRBJ2-7, the complete variable domain is EAGVAQSPRYKIIEKRQSVAFWCNPISGHATLYWYQQILGQGPKLLIQFQNNGVVDDSQLPKDRFSAERLKGVDSTLKIQPAKLEDSAVYLCASSSTSGRAHEQYFGPGTRLTVT.

V gene TRBV28 combines with J gene TRBJ1-4; 7 bases align to TRBD1. CDR1 is MDHEN, CDR2 SYDVKM, per germline. This CDR3 contains 15 residues. V was pared by 5 bases and J by 8 bases, with 11 bases of the junction left unmatched. The CDR3 DNA is TGTGCCAGCAGTCACTCGACAGGGTTGGGGGAAAAACTGTTTTTT. Residues: CASSHSTGLGEKLFF.

The chain carries TRBV6-1 and TRBJ1-2; D remains unclear. The CDR3 extends over 12 amino acids. The V gene lost 3 bases and the J gene lost 4 bases, with 6 bases spanning the gap. CDR1 is MNHNS and CDR2 is SASEGT in the germline V gene. The CDR3: CASSDWPYGYTF. The CDR3 DNA sequence: TGTGCCAGCAGTGACTGGCCCTATGGCTACACCTTC.

The genes are TRBV6-5 and TRBJ1-2; unclear D gene. Between the trimmed V and J ends, which lost 8 bases and 8 bases, there was a span of 12 bases. Germline V gene sequence: CDR1 MNHEY, CDR2 SVGAGI. This CDR3 has 11 amino acids. This CDR3 reads CASVRGGGYTF. In DNA, the CDR3 is TGTGCCAGCGTCCGGGGAGGAGGCTACACCTTC.

The V and J genes are TRBV27 and TRBJ2-7; a possible D gene is TRBD1 (6 bases). The CDR3 spans 14 residues. Looked up from germline, CDR1 is MNHEY and CDR2 is SMNVEV (reference sequence). Deletions cut 7 bases from V and 2 bases from J, with 15 bases between. The CDR3 spells CASTPDRAPYEQYF. CDR3 bases: TGTGCCAGCACCCCGGACAGAGCACCCTACGAGCAGTACTTC.

The chain recombines TRBV9 with TRBJ2-5; D ambiguous. This CDR3 is 11 amino acids long. Germline V gene sequence: CDR1 SGDLS, CDR2 YYNGEE. V lost 0 bases and J lost 6, with 3 bases in between. The CDR3 loop reads CASSVGQTQYF. CDR3 nucleotide sequence: TGTGCCAGCAGCGTAGGGCAGACCCAGTACTTC.

The chain has TRBV28 and TRBJ2-5; 8 nucleotides line up with TRBD1. The germline V gene encodes CDR1 MDHEN and CDR2 SYDVKM. J gave up 3 bases and V 3 bases, and 9 bases lay outside the gene matches. The CDR3 is made up of 16 amino acids. The CDR3 DNA is TGTGCCAGCAGTTTCCAACTGACAGGGGTAGAAGAGACCCAGTACTTC. Encoded protein: CASSFQLTGVEETQYF.

This chain connects TRBV7-9 to TRBJ2-1, with 9 positions matching TRBD2. V shed 10 bases and J 5 bases; nucleotides not matched to a gene: 9. Germline CDR1 SEHNR, CDR2 FQNEAQ (reference sequence). This CDR3 is 14 amino acids long. The DNA of the CDR3 is TGTGCCACCCGTGGCGGGAGGGGGGACAATGAGCAGTTCTTC. Its protein is CATRGGRGDNEQFF.

CDR3 nucleotide sequence: TGCGCCAGCAGCCCCGCGACAGGGGGCTACGAGCAGTACTTC. It encodes CASSPATGGYEQYF. J is TRBJ2-5 and V is TRBV5-1, with TRBD1 matching over 9 bases. Judging by the DNA end, TRBJ2-7 fits better; the J call may be wrong. The CDR3 has 14 residues. CDR1 and CDR2 (germline): SGHRS, YFSETQ.

The chain has TRBV5-8 and TRBJ2-7, with D perhaps matching TRBD1 (6 bases). In germline, CDR1 is SGHTS, CDR2 YDEGEE. Trimming cost V 4 bases and J 1 base, with 15 bases left between them. This CDR3 has 15 amino acids. The CDR3 DNA is TGTGCCAGCAGCAGGCTCCGACAGGATTCCTACGAGCAGTACTTC. Residues: CASSRLRQDSYEQYF.

With respect to this clone: An end of the junction does not agree with germline; a read error may underlie this. V usage is TRBV7-7 and J usage is TRBJ2-7; maybe TRBD2 (5 bases). CDR1 SSHAT and CDR2 FNYEAQ come from the germline V gene (reference sequence). CDR3 length: 15 amino acids. CDR3 loop: CASSLEHGGTYEQYF. CDR3 DNA: TGTGCTAGCAGCTTAGAGCACGGAGGAACCTACGAGCAGTACTTC.

This clone showed up just once. The chain uses TRBV11-2 and TRBJ2-7, with 7 bases matching TRBD2. The CDR3 runs to 16 residues. CDR1 is SGHAT and CDR2 is FQNNGV in the germline V gene. The J segment lost 1 base and the V segment lost 3 bases, leaving 9 bases of the junction unmatched. This CDR3 is CASSLEELAHSYEQYF. The CDR3 nucleotides are TGTGCCAGCAGCTTGGAGGAACTAGCGCATTCCTACGAGCAGTACTTC.

The rearrangement links TRBV7-6 to TRBJ2-7, with TRBD1 matching over 10 bases. Looked up from germline, CDR1 is SGHVS and CDR2 is FNYEAQ. V lost 3 bases and J lost 2; bases outside the gene matches: 4. This CDR3 contains 15 residues. CDR3 DNA: TGTGCCAGCAGCTTTGGACAGGGGGTGGCCTACGAGCAGTACTTC. Translating it yields CASSFGQGVAYEQYF.

The chain is built from TRBV7-9 and TRBJ2-3, with D perhaps TRBD1 (6 bases). The germline V gene encodes CDR1 SEHNR and CDR2 FQNEAQ (reference sequence). This CDR3 spans 15 amino acids. Trimming stripped 0 bases from V and 1 base from J, with 8 bases between. CDR3 sequence: CASSLAAGGTDTQYF. CDR3 nucleotide sequence: TGTGCCAGCAGCTTAGCGGCAGGGGGCACAGATACGCAGTATTTT. Full variable domain (rest looked up from reference TRBV7-9 and TRBJ2-3): DTGVSQNPRHKITKRGQNVTFRCDPISEHNRLYWYRQTLGQGPEFLTYFQNEAQLEKSRLLSDRFSAERPKGSFSTLEIQRTEQGDSAMYLCASSLAAGGTDTQYFGPGTRLTVL.

The chain has TRBV7-9 and TRBJ1-4; D is unclear. The CDR3 runs 12 residues. The germline V gene has CDR1 SEHNR and CDR2 FQNEAQ (reference sequence). Trimming shortened V by 4 bases and J by 8 bases, and 8 bases separated the two germline ends. Here the CDR3 reads CASSSRGEKLFF. CDR3 bases: TGTGCCAGCAGCTCCCGGGGAGAAAAACTGTTTTTT.

The V call is TRBV4-1, the J call TRBJ2-7, with 10 bases matching TRBD1. Germline CDR1 reads MGHRA; CDR2 reads YSYEKL. V gave up 4 bases and J gave up 0 bases; unmatched junction bases: 15. The CDR3 contains 19 residues. This chain's CDR3 is CASSRMTGGRAGTSYEQYF. DNA for the CDR3: TGCGCCAGCAGCCGGATGACAGGGGGCCGAGCGGGGACCTCCTACGAGCAGTACTTC.

The chain joins TRBV10-3 to TRBJ2-7; possible D gene TRBD2, 6 bases. The ends were cut back, 3 bases at V and 2 bases at J, with 17 bases in the middle. From germline, CDR1 is ENHRY and CDR2 SYGVKD. The CDR3 extends over 16 amino acids. The CDR3 nucleotides read TGTGCCATCAGTGAAGCTGGGGGGAGTAAGGCCTACGAGCAGTACTTC. Protein sequence: CAISEAGGSKAYEQYF.

V gene TRBV11-2 combines with J gene TRBJ2-1; no clear D gene. CDR3 length equals 13 residues. Germline V lookup: CDR1 SGHAT, CDR2 FQNNGV. The V end was cut by 1 base, the J end by 3 bases, with 4 bases between. The CDR3: CASSLVVYNEQFF. CDR3 DNA: TGTGCCAGCAGCTTAGTAGTCTACAATGAGCAGTTCTTC.